The 30 T cell receptor beta chains below all came from one sample that was sequenced in a study of PD-1 and CTLA-4 blockade in melanoma. The assay was immunoSEQ multiplex PCR, and TCRdb's table has in-frame clones only and misses some. The sample lists 25,000 to 35,000 clones, approximately 89% occurring once. The sequences come from CD8+ T cells from peripheral blood, collected from a patient given anti-PD-1 treatment. These receptors all come from a human donor with melanoma.

This chain uses TRBV9 with TRBJ1-1; D gene ambiguous. CDR3 size: 15 residues. Germline-derived CDR1 and CDR2 are SGDLS and YYNGEE. Deletions cut 0 bases from V and 6 bases from J, with 15 bases between. CDR3 bases: TGTGCCAGCAGCGTAGAAGGAGGAGTAATTCCTGAAGCTTTCTTT. This gives the protein CASSVEGGVIPEAFF.

The chain recombines TRBV14 with TRBJ2-1; the match to TRBD1 covers 7 bases. Germline V gene sequence: CDR1 SGHDN, CDR2 FVKESK. J gave up 3 bases and V 1 base, and 6 bases lay outside the gene matches. CDR3 size: 16 residues. CDR3 protein: CASSQAPGQNYNEQFF. The CDR3 region has the DNA TGTGCCAGCAGCCAAGCCCCGGGACAGAACTACAATGAGCAGTTCTTC.

This clone was recorded once. The chain recombines TRBV18 with TRBJ2-3, with 8 nucleotides matching TRBD2. CDR1 and CDR2 from the germline V gene are KGHSH and LQKENI. The CDR3 extends over 18 amino acids. Unmatched junction bases numbered 14, after V lost 2 bases and J lost 4 bases. Here the CDR3 reads CASSPILAGSLEPDTQYF. The CDR3 coding sequence is TGTGCCAGCTCACCAATCTTAGCGGGGTCCTTGGAACCAGATACGCAGTATTTT.

J is TRBJ2-2 and V is TRBV7-9; 10 bases agree with TRBD1. J was trimmed by 3 bases and V by 5 bases; bases with no gene match: 6. The CDR3 has 16 amino acids. Germline loops: CDR1 SEHNR, CDR2 FQNEAQ (reference sequence). CDR3 coding DNA: TGTGCCAGCAGCCTTTCCGGGACAGGGGACACCGGGGAGCTGTTTTTT. Translated: CASSLSGTGDTGELFF. The variable domain in full, completed from reference TRBV7-9 and TRBJ2-2, reads DTGVSQNPRHKITKRGQNVTFRCDPISEHNRLYWYRQTLGQGPEFLTYFQNEAQLEKSRLLSDRFSAERPKGSFSTLEIQRTEQGDSAMYLCASSLSGTGDTGELFFGEGSRLTVL.

This clone is classed as medium-sized (0.01 to 0.1%). V gene TRBV6-4 combines with J gene TRBJ2-3; 9 bases are a match to TRBD2. Germline V CDR1 and CDR2: MRHNA, SNTAGT. The CDR3 spans 15 residues. Trimming cost V 0 bases and J 4 bases; bases outside gene matches: 2. The CDR3: CASSDSSGGADTQYF. The CDR3 region has the DNA TGTGCCAGCAGTGACTCTAGCGGGGGCGCAGATACGCAGTATTTT.

The chain is built from TRBV2 and TRBJ2-3, with D unresolved. Germline V lookup: CDR1 SNHLY, CDR2 FYNNEI. This CDR3 region has 15 residues. V was pared by 10 bases and J by 4 bases, with 21 bases between. The CDR3, as DNA: TGTGCCATCCTCATGGGTGACCGAGCGCCAGATACGCAGTATTTT. This encodes CAILMGDRAPDTQYF.

CDR3 DNA sequence: TGTGCCAGCAGCGCAGTCAGGGCTAGAGGAAACATTCAGTACTTC. Protein product: CASSAVRARGNIQYF. This chain connects TRBV11-2 to TRBJ2-4, with TRBD1 as a possible D gene (5 bases). Germline assignment: CDR1 SGHAT and CDR2 FQNNGV. The CDR3 contains 15 residues. Trimming shortened V by 5 bases and J by 6 bases, and 17 bases separated the two germline ends.

The chain has TRBV10-3 and TRBJ2-7; D is possibly TRBD2 (7 bases). CDR3 size: 15 residues. The germline V and J ends were trimmed by 3 bases and 3 bases, with 15 bases remaining between them. Germline V lookup: CDR1 ENHRY, CDR2 SYGVKD. DNA for the CDR3: TGTGCCATCAGTGAAGGGGGGGACTTAGGCTACGAGCAGTACTTC. It yields the protein CAISEGGDLGYEQYF.

This sequence joins TRBV9 and TRBJ2-1; 10 bases are a match to TRBD2. Germline V lookup: CDR1 SGDLS, CDR2 YYNGEE. CDR3 length: 17 amino acids. With 0 bases clipped from V and 9 bases from J, the junction kept 12 bases outside the gene matches. The CDR3 region is CASSVASGSVEGSEQFF. CDR3 sequence (DNA): TGTGCCAGCAGCGTAGCTAGCGGGAGCGTCGAGGGGAGTGAGCAGTTCTTC.

The CDR3 here is CSVGLDLFTYNEQFF. The CDR3 DNA is TGCAGCGTTGGATTGGACTTATTCACGTACAATGAGCAGTTCTTC. The J gene is TRBJ2-1, the V gene TRBV29-1, with D possibly matching TRBD2 (5 bases). Germline V gene data show CDR1 as SQVTM and CDR2 as ANQGSEA. V gave up 4 bases and J gave up 4 bases, with 17 bases separating them. This CDR3 has 15 amino acids.

The chain links TRBV4-1 to TRBJ2-7, with D possibly matching TRBD1 (6 bases). In germline, CDR1 is MGHRA, CDR2 YSYEKL. Deletions cut 1 base from V and 0 bases from J, with 22 bases between. The CDR3 loop spans 19 amino acids. The DNA of the CDR3 is TGCGCCAGCAGCCAAGGAACATTAATCGGGACAACAGACTCCTACGAGCAGTACTTC. It is translated as CASSQGTLIGTTDSYEQYF.

The V gene is TRBV4-2, the J gene TRBJ2-3, with 9 bases that match TRBD2. Germline V gives CDR1 LGHNA, CDR2 YNFKEQ. With 0 bases clipped from V and 1 base from J, the junction kept 14 bases outside the gene matches. The CDR3 is 20 residues long. CDR3 amino acids: CASSQETVAGGPGGTDTQYF. CDR3 bases: TGTGCCAGCAGCCAAGAAACGGTGGCGGGGGGGCCCGGGGGCACAGATACGCAGTATTTT.

The gene calls are TRBV27 and TRBJ2-5; D is perhaps TRBD2 (7 bases). The length of the CDR3 is 16 residues. CDR1 and CDR2 (germline): MNHEY, SMNVEV (reference sequence). Trimming took off 6 bases at V and 2 bases at J, with 19 bases between the two ends. DNA of the CDR3: TGTGCCAGCAGCCCCGGGGGGCGGAGGGCACAAGAGACCCAGTACTTC. It encodes CASSPGGRRAQETQYF.

The gene calls are TRBV9 and TRBJ2-3, with TRBD2 identical over 7 bases. V dropped 2 bases and J dropped 2; count of bases not matched to a gene: 5. CDR1 and CDR2 (germline): SGDLS, YYNGEE. The CDR3 is 15 residues long. CDR3 DNA: TGTGCCAGCAGCGTTTTTGCGGGGGACACAGATACGCAGTATTTT. Translating gives CASSVFAGDTDTQYF.

The J gene is TRBJ1-1, the V gene TRBV30; D uncertain. CDR1 and CDR2 (germline): GTSNPN, SVGIG (reference sequence). Between the trimmed V and J ends, which lost 5 bases and 5 bases, there was a span of 18 bases. The CDR3 consists of 14 residues. The CDR3 spells CAWSPGGWGTEAFF. The CDR3 DNA reads TGTGCCTGGTCCCCGGGCGGTTGGGGAACTGAAGCTTTCTTT.

The chain links TRBV2 to TRBJ1-5; no definite D call. CDR3 size: 13 residues. V lost 3 bases and J 5 bases, leaving 8 bases between the germline ends. CDR1 SNHLY and CDR2 FYNNEI come from the germline V gene. The chain's CDR3 is CASSERIDQPQHF. CDR3 DNA: TGTGCCAGCAGTGAGAGGATCGATCAGCCCCAGCATTTT.

This clone was seen just once. J is TRBJ2-2 and V is TRBV6-5; D is unclear. V lost 7 bases to trimming and J lost 2 bases, with 11 bases between them. Germline CDR1 reads MNHEY; CDR2 reads SVGAGI. This CDR3 region has 14 residues. The CDR3 loop is CASKDPLNTGELFF. The CDR3 DNA is TGTGCCAGCAAAGATCCCCTAAACACCGGGGAGCTGTTTTTT.

The V gene is TRBV27, the J gene TRBJ1-5; 11 bases are shared with TRBD1. Losses at the gene ends were 3 bases for V and 7 bases for J; bases not matched to a gene: 2. The CDR3 has 14 amino acids. Germline CDR1 and CDR2: MNHEY and SMNVEV (reference sequence). CDR3 nucleotides: TGTGCCAGCAGTTTGGGACAGGGGGAACAGCCCCAGCATTTT. Translated, it gives CASSLGQGEQPQHF.

This clone has only a few counts. The chain couples TRBV5-4 to TRBJ2-7; TRBD1 matches 8 bases. V dropped 3 bases and J dropped 4; count of bases not matched to a gene: 12. Germline V CDR1 and CDR2: SGHNT, YYREEE (reference sequence). The CDR3 has 16 residues. CDR3 sequence: CASSSLMDREVYEQYF. For the CDR3, the DNA is TGTGCCAGCAGCTCTTTAATGGACAGGGAGGTGTACGAGCAGTACTTC. The full variable domain, completed using reference TRBV5-4 and TRBJ2-7, is ETGVTQSPTHLIKTRGQQVTLRCSSQSGHNTVSWYQQALGQGPQFIFQYYREEENGRGNFPPRFSGLQFPNYSSELNVNALELDDSALYLCASSSLMDREVYEQYFGPGTRLTVT.

This chain connects TRBV9 to TRBJ1-1, with D perhaps matching TRBD1 (5 bases). The CDR3 loop spans 15 amino acids. With 5 bases removed from V and 1 base from J, the gap between germline ends came to 15 bases. Germline assignment: CDR1 SGDLS and CDR2 YYNGEE. CDR3 amino acids: CASSPSVGGNTEAFF. DNA of the CDR3: TGTGCCAGCAGTCCCAGTGTCGGGGGGAACACTGAAGCTTTCTTT.

The V gene is TRBV19, the J gene TRBJ1-1; TRBD1 matches at 8 bases. Germline trimming cut 11 bases from V and 5 bases from J; bases unmatched to any gene: 10. Germline CDR1 is LNHDA and CDR2 is SQIVND (reference sequence). CDR3 size: 13 residues. CDR3 bases: TGTGCCGCCCGACAGGGGACGGGGACTGAAGCTTTCTTT. This translates into CAARQGTGTEAFF.

The chain has TRBV7-9 and TRBJ2-4; perhaps TRBD2 as D (6 bases). Germline V gene lookup returns CDR1 SEHNR and CDR2 FQNEAQ (reference sequence). The CDR3 is made up of 13 amino acids. V dropped 8 bases and J dropped 7 bases, with 15 bases sitting between them. The CDR3 region has the DNA TGTGCCAGCTCCGGACTACTTCCGAACATTCAGTACTTC. Translated: CASSGLLPNIQYF.

CDR3 residues: CSVLAGTGGNTIYF. The CDR3 DNA sequence: TGCAGCGTCCTCGCCGGGACAGGCGGAAACACCATATATTTT. The V and J genes are TRBV29-1 and TRBJ1-3; the match to TRBD1 covers 8 bases. The CDR3 spans 14 residues. Trimming took 6 bases from V and 4 from J; bases not matched to a gene: 8. Germline assignment: CDR1 SQVTM and CDR2 ANQGSEA.

The chain links TRBV15 to TRBJ2-1; 10 positions match TRBD2. This CDR3 has 15 residues. The V gene end was trimmed by 0 bases and the J gene end by 7 bases; junction bases not matched to a gene: 3. Germline V gene lookup returns CDR1 LNHNV and CDR2 YYDKDF (reference sequence). For the CDR3, the DNA is TGTGCCACCAGCAGAGAGTCTAGCGGGAGTAATGAGCAGTTCTTC. It yields the protein CATSRESSGSNEQFF.

The chain couples TRBV7-8 to TRBJ2-7; unclear D gene. V was cut by 4 bases and J by 3 bases, with 7 bases left in between. This CDR3 is 12 amino acids long. The germline CDR1 and CDR2 sequences are SGHVS and FQNEAQ. The CDR3 loop reads CASSSGVYEQYF. The DNA for the CDR3 is TGTGCCAGCAGCTCCGGCGTCTACGAGCAGTACTTC.

The chain is built from TRBV30 and TRBJ2-1; D is undetermined. CDR3 length: 14 residues. Deletions cut 2 bases from V and 6 bases from J, with 14 bases between. CDR1 GTSNPN and CDR2 SVGIG come from the germline V gene (reference sequence). Written as DNA, the CDR3 is TGTGCCTGGAGTTTAATAGTTAGCACCAATGAGCAGTTCTTC. Translating it yields CAWSLIVSTNEQFF.

The chain has TRBV7-9 and TRBJ2-3; 13 bases are a match to TRBD2. Germline V lookup: CDR1 SEHNR, CDR2 FQNEAQ (reference sequence). V was clipped by 4 bases and J by 1 base; unmatched bases: 8. This CDR3 comprises 18 residues. CDR3 in DNA: TGTGCCAGCAGCTCGACTAGCGGGAGGATCCCCCGCACAGATACGCAGTATTTT. Translating it yields CASSSTSGRIPRTDTQYF.

V gene TRBV7-9 combines with J gene TRBJ2-3; TRBD2 agrees at 8 bases. This CDR3 has 15 amino acids. CDR1 SEHNR and CDR2 FQNEAQ come from the germline V gene (reference sequence). J lost 4 bases, V lost 7 bases, and 10 bases had no gene match. The CDR3 DNA reads TGTGCCAGCACCTCTTTGGCGGGAGGAGCAGATACGCAGTATTTT. It yields the protein CASTSLAGGADTQYF.

This chain links TRBV11-2 with TRBJ2-7; D is undetermined. Trimming took off 5 bases at V and 1 base at J, with 9 bases between the two ends. The CDR3 covers 13 residues. Germline V lookup: CDR1 SGHAT, CDR2 FQNNGV. CDR3 region: CASSLSGSYEQYF. CDR3 bases: TGTGCCAGCAGCCTATCTGGGTCCTACGAGCAGTACTTC. The variable domain in full, completed from reference TRBV11-2 and TRBJ2-7, reads EAGVAQSPRYKIIEKRQSVAFWCNPISGHATLYWYQQILGQGPKLLIQFQNNGVVDDSQLPKDRFSAERLKGVDSTLKIQPAKLEDSAVYLCASSLSGSYEQYFGPGTRLTVT.

This clone appeared once. The chain recombines TRBV13 with TRBJ1-4; D gene ambiguous. V dropped 4 bases and J dropped 6 bases, with 9 bases sitting between them. Germline V lookup: CDR1 PRHDT, CDR2 FYEKMQ (reference sequence). The CDR3 contains 13 residues. The CDR3 protein is CASSSSLDEKLFF. Written as DNA, the CDR3 is TGTGCCAGCAGCTCCAGTCTGGATGAAAAACTGTTTTTT.